This T cell receptor beta chain was obtained from a study of T-cell reconstitution after alpha-beta-depleted transplantation in children. General study points: Newly generated T cells supplied most T-cell counts and diversity one year post-transplant. The study reportedly traced alpha-beta T cells about two months after transplant to several hundred expanded graft clones.

On this clonotype: Antigen specificity is unknown. The conserved phenylalanine or tryptophan is not found at the CDR3 terminus, so this likely reflects a read error.

Unique molecular identifiers tagged the TCRbeta library. TCRdb used MiXCR to reprocess the PCR reads, holding one entry per CDR3 protein. Altogether 700,000 to 950,000 distinct CDR3 sequences are present, 16% being singletons, with the ten largest covering around 4.5%. The V end lost 6 bases, the J end lost 1 base, and 12 bases lay between the germline ends. This CDR3 comprises 14 residues. CDR1 and CDR2 from the germline V gene are ENHRY and SYGVKD. The sample consisted of PBMCs, mostly from graft donor cells, taken 360 days after TCRalphabeta/CD19-depleted stem cell transplant. This clonotype was sampled from a male patient younger than 18 who had a stem cell transplant for acute lymphoblastic leukemia, so the T cells may come from the graft donor. V gene TRBV10-3 combines with J gene TRBJ1-1; D is perhaps TRBD1 (5 bases). In nucleotides, the CDR3 is TGTGCCATCAGCCCGGGACTTCCGAACACTGAAGCTTTCGTT. It codes for CAISPGLPNTEAFV.